This record looks at one T cell receptor beta chain sequence and its context. Antigen: not known. The entry originates in a study of siplizumab effects on memory and regulatory T cells. Profiled with immunoSEQ multiplex PCR; TCRdb holds only in-frame clones, not every one. The sample carries more than 85,000 clones, roughly 94% recorded once. Study observations and caveats: Under siplizumab, an average about 70% of mappable alloreactive CD4+ clones were Treg-derived, compared with over 25% in controls. Greater diversity than memory cells seemed evident in naive T cells, which also appeared to be major alloresponse contributors. Significantly reduced by siplizumab was the cumulative frequency of alloreactive sequences, namely those traceable to unstimulated CD4+ memory cells. Tracing alloreactive clones into unstimulated subsets worked for only a minor fraction of them.

Germline V gene sequence: CDR1 LNHDA, CDR2 SQIVND (reference sequence). V dropped 6 bases and J dropped 2 bases, with 10 bases sitting between them. The CDR3 runs to 13 residues. The specimen sequenced was Tregs sorted from blood. The V gene is TRBV19, the J gene TRBJ2-5; D gene unclear. This receptor was identified in a human donor in good health. Written as DNA, the CDR3 is TGTGCCAGTAGCTGGGCGCAACAAGAGACCCAGTACTTC. Translation gives CASSWAQQETQYF.